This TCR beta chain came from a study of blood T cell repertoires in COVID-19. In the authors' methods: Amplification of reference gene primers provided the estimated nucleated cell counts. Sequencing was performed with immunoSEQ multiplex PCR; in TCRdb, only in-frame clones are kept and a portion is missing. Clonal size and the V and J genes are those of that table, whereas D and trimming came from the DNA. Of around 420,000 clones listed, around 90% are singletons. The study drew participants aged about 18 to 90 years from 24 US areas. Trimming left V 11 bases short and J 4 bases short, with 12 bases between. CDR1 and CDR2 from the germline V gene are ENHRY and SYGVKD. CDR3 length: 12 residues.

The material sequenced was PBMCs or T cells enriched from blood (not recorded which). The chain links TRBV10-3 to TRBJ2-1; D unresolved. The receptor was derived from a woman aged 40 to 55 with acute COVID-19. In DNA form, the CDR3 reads TGTGCCGCGGTGGGTCTATACAATGAGCAGTTCTTC. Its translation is CAAVGLYNEQFF.